This T cell receptor beta chain appears in the sequencing data of a study of T cell responses to AZD1222 COVID-19 vaccine. Using immunoSEQ multiplex PCR, the repertoire was profiled, and TCRdb retains in-frame clones only, with some absent. The data show 130,000 or so clones, about 86% seen once. Regarding this clone: What it binds is not known.

Study-wide results and limits: A reported finding is that nearly half of spike-specific TCRs target unmutated variant regions. Repertoire collection took place solely once the T cell response had peaked.

The sample in question was peripheral blood, obtained 28 days after the second AZD1222 dose. The sequence derives from an adult who received the AZD1222 COVID-19 vaccine.

The CDR3 loop is CASSLGGLGRPYEQYF. The CDR3 bases are TGTGCCAGCAGCCTCGGGGGTTTGGGACGACCCTACGAGCAGTACTTC. This rearrangement joins TRBV7-9 to TRBJ2-7; D is perhaps TRBD2 (6 bases). The CDR3 runs to 16 residues. Germline V gives CDR1 SEHNR, CDR2 FQNEAQ (reference sequence). V dropped 5 bases and J dropped 2 bases, with 19 bases sitting between them.